This is a list of T cell receptor beta chains from one sample in a study of T cell repertoires in cytomegalovirus infection. Via MiXCR, TCRdb re-called the reads, giving one row per CDR3 protein. The sample contains 170,000 or so distinct CDR3 sequences, approximately 15% of which appear only once. The sequencing sample was made of PBMCs. These receptor sequences come from a human donor in good health (CMV status not recorded). Some clones in this sample may be carry-over from other donors' samples. Both conserved end residues are part of each CDR3. A D gene is named only where the DNA matches it firmly. Only part of the rows carry a size: once, few, many, or a class if the clone is expanded.

size: many
J: TRBJ2-1
D: .
V: TRBV7-6
CDR3: CASSLSGNNEQFF
DNA: TGTGCCAGCAGCTTATCAGGGAACAATGAGCAGTTCTTC

size: .
J: TRBJ2-7
D: .
V: TRBV6-8
CDR3: CASSRGGGHYEQYF
DNA: TGTGCCAGCTCCCGAGGAGGGGGCCACTACGAGCAGTACTTC

size: .
J: TRBJ1-1
D: TRBD1
V: TRBV29-1
CDR3: CSVPRQGLNTEAFF
DNA: TGCAGCGTGCCTCGACAGGGGTTGAACACTGAAGCTTTCTTT

size: .
J: TRBJ1-2
D: .
V: TRBV19
CDR3: CASSILTSGPNGYTF
DNA: TGTGCCAGTAGTATTTTAACGTCAGGGCCAAATGGCTACACCTTC

size: many
J: TRBJ1-6
D: TRBD1
V: TRBV28
CDR3: CASKGQSSYNSPLHF
DNA: TGTGCCAGCAAGGGACAGAGCTCCTATAATTCACCCCTCCACTTT

size: .
J: TRBJ2-3
D: .
V: TRBV15
CDR3: CATSTPYWDTKEADTQYF
DNA: TGTGCCACCAGCACCCCCTACTGGGACACCAAGGAGGCAGATACGCAGTATTTT

size: .
J: TRBJ1-1
D: .
V: TRBV30
CDR3: CAWSAQIEAFF
DNA: TGTGCCTGGAGTGCACAGATTGAAGCTTTCTTT

size: many
J: TRBJ2-1
D: TRBD2
V: TRBV6-2/TRBV6-3
CDR3: CASSYSGRLKIGEQFF
DNA: TGTGCCAGCAGTTATAGCGGGAGGTTAAAGATTGGTGAGCAGTTCTTC

size: .
J: TRBJ1-5
D: .
V: TRBV7-1
CDR3: CASSLTGGSKHF
DNA: TGTGCCAGCAGTCTCACGGGGGGCTCGAAGCATTTT

size: many
J: TRBJ2-7
D: TRBD1
V: TRBV7-2
CDR3: CASSLDRGRITYEQYF
DNA: TGTGCCAGCAGCTTAGACAGGGGACGGATCACCTACGAGCAGTACTTC

size: many
J: TRBJ1-1
D: TRBD1
V: TRBV7-6
CDR3: CASSLGQVGTEAFF
DNA: TGTGCCAGCAGCCTGGGACAGGTCGGAACTGAAGCTTTCTTT

size: many
J: TRBJ1-1
D: TRBD1
V: TRBV29-1
CDR3: CSVGGPGQGFLRTEAFF
DNA: TGCAGCGTTGGTGGGCCGGGACAGGGGTTTCTTCGGACTGAAGCTTTCTTT

size: many
J: TRBJ1-2
D: .
V: TRBV7-2
CDR3: CASRRTGWNGYTF
DNA: TGTGCCAGCAGGCGGACGGGCTGGAATGGCTACACCTTC

size: many
J: TRBJ2-2
D: TRBD1
V: TRBV7-3
CDR3: CASSFTGTGATGELFF
DNA: TGTGCCAGCAGCTTCACCGGGACAGGGGCCACCGGGGAGCTGTTTTTT

size: few
J: TRBJ2-2
D: .
V: TRBV7-9
CDR3: CASSLDAGSNTGELFF
DNA: TGTGCCAGCAGCTTAGATGCGGGGTCGAACACCGGGGAGCTGTTTTTT

size: .
J: TRBJ2-5
D: .
V: TRBV10-3
CDR3: CAISESAQETQYF
DNA: TGTGCCATCAGTGAATCAGCGCAAGAGACCCAGTACTTC

size: many
J: TRBJ2-3
D: TRBD2
V: TRBV7-2
CDR3: CASSPSGFYSTDTQYF
DNA: TGTGCCAGCAGCCCTAGCGGGTTCTATAGCACAGATACGCAGTATTTT

size: .
J: TRBJ2-3
D: TRBD2
V: TRBV2
CDR3: CASRILAGDPDTQYF
DNA: TGTGCCAGCAGGATACTAGCGGGAGACCCAGATACGCAGTATTTT

size: .
J: TRBJ2-1
D: .
V: TRBV6-8
CDR3: CASTFGQEQFF
DNA: TGTGCCAGCACCTTCGGACAGGAGCAGTTCTTC

size: many
J: TRBJ2-1
D: TRBD2
V: TRBV7-6
CDR3: CASSLGTSGTRGEQFF
DNA: TGTGCCAGCAGCTTAGGGACTAGCGGGACAAGGGGTGAGCAGTTCTTC

size: .
J: TRBJ2-2
D: .
V: TRBV29-1
CDR3: CSVVSSLTGELFF
DNA: TGCAGCGTTGTGAGTAGCCTCACCGGGGAGCTGTTTTTT

size: few
J: TRBJ2-7
D: .
V: TRBV28
CDR3: CASSWGAAGSYEQYF
DNA: TGTGCCAGCAGTTGGGGGGCCGCAGGGAGCTACGAGCAGTACTTC

size: few
J: TRBJ2-3
D: TRBD2
V: TRBV5-6
CDR3: CASRGSSGSVDTQYF
DNA: TGTGCCAGCAGGGGCTCGAGCGGGAGTGTAGATACGCAGTATTTT

size: many
J: TRBJ1-5
D: .
V: TRBV7-8
CDR3: CASSLTKDLRNQPQHF
DNA: TGTGCCAGCAGCCTGACTAAGGACCTCCGAAATCAGCCCCAGCATTTT

size: few
J: TRBJ1-5
D: .
V: TRBV19
CDR3: CASSISAGGQPQHF
DNA: TGTGCCAGTAGTATCTCAGCGGGGGGTCAGCCCCAGCATTTT

size: .
J: TRBJ2-1
D: TRBD1
V: TRBV29-1
CDR3: CSVEGTGVGNEQFF
DNA: TGCAGCGTTGAGGGGACAGGGGTGGGCAATGAGCAGTTCTTC

size: .
J: TRBJ2-1
D: .
V: TRBV7-9
CDR3: CASSLPKLFEQFF
DNA: TGTGCCAGCAGCTTACCTAAACTATTTGAGCAGTTCTTC

size: many
J: TRBJ2-1
D: TRBD2
V: TRBV4-1
CDR3: CASSPRLAGGYNEQFF
DNA: TGCGCCAGCAGCCCTCGACTAGCGGGAGGGTACAATGAGCAGTTCTTC

size: many
J: TRBJ2-1
D: TRBD1
V: TRBV7-9
CDR3: CASSLAGGDRNEQFF
DNA: TGTGCCAGCAGCTTGGCAGGGGGTGACCGCAATGAGCAGTTCTTC

size: many
J: TRBJ1-6
D: .
V: TRBV6-2/TRBV6-3
CDR3: CASGSMRTASSYNSPLHF
DNA: TGTGCCAGCGGCTCTATGAGGACGGCAAGCTCCTATAATTCACCCCTCCACTTT

size: few
J: TRBJ2-7
D: .
V: TRBV20-1
CDR3: CSGSLGRQTYEQYF
DNA: TGCAGCGGGAGCCTAGGACGGCAGACCTACGAGCAGTACTTC

size: .
J: TRBJ2-6
D: .
V: TRBV28
CDR3: CASSFPLEGERSGANVLTF
DNA: TGTGCCAGCAGTTTCCCATTAGAAGGGGAAAGATCTGGGGCCAACGTCCTGACTTTC

size: .
J: TRBJ1-1
D: .
V: TRBV29-1
CDR3: CSVVFGRNTEAFF
DNA: TGCAGCGTTGTTTTCGGTCGGAACACTGAAGCTTTCTTT

size: few
J: TRBJ1-1
D: .
V: TRBV14
CDR3: CASQGPMNTEAFF
DNA: TGTGCCAGTCAGGGCCCGATGAACACTGAAGCTTTCTTT

size: .
J: TRBJ2-1
D: .
V: TRBV28
CDR3: CASSLTVSYNEQFF
DNA: TGTGCCAGCAGCTTGACCGTCTCCTACAATGAGCAGTTCTTC

size: .
J: TRBJ2-7
D: .
V: TRBV9
CDR3: CASSETSYEQYF
DNA: TGTGCCAGCAGCGAGACTTCCTACGAGCAGTACTTC

size: .
J: TRBJ2-7
D: TRBD2
V: TRBV6-2/TRBV6-3
CDR3: CASSFTSGFEQYF
DNA: TGTGCCAGCAGTTTTACTAGCGGATTCGAGCAGTACTTC

size: many
J: TRBJ2-2
D: TRBD1
V: TRBV6-4
CDR3: CASKDRGGLDTGELFF
DNA: TGTGCCAGCAAAGACAGGGGCGGTCTGGACACCGGGGAGCTGTTTTTT

size: many
J: TRBJ1-5
D: .
V: TRBV12-3/TRBV12-4
CDR3: CASSLRASGNQPQHF
DNA: TGTGCCAGCAGTTTAAGGGCTTCGGGCAATCAGCCCCAGCATTTT

size: many
J: TRBJ1-6
D: .
V: TRBV20-1
CDR3: CSAQGMGDNSPLHF
DNA: TGCAGTGCCCAGGGTATGGGCGACAATTCACCCCTCCACTTT

size: many
J: TRBJ2-5
D: .
V: TRBV20-1
CDR3: CSGGHPETQYF
DNA: TGCAGTGGGGGGCATCCCGAGACCCAGTACTTC

size: few
J: TRBJ2-7
D: TRBD1
V: TRBV5-1
CDR3: CASSPAGTVSEQYF
DNA: TGCGCCAGCAGCCCCGCCGGGACAGTGAGTGAGCAGTACTTC

size: .
J: TRBJ2-2
D: .
V: TRBV6-2/TRBV6-3
CDR3: CASSVGQNTGELFF
DNA: TGTGCCAGCAGCGTTGGACAGAACACCGGGGAGCTGTTTTTT

size: .
J: TRBJ1-5
D: .
V: TRBV3-1
CDR3: CASSQEGWGQPQHF
DNA: TGTGCCAGCAGCCAAGAAGGGTGGGGACAGCCCCAGCATTTT

size: many
J: TRBJ1-1
D: .
V: TRBV6-6
CDR3: CASSPPSGAGTEAFF
DNA: TGTGCCAGCAGTCCCCCCTCCGGGGCAGGGACTGAAGCTTTCTTT

size: .
J: TRBJ1-2
D: .
V: TRBV5-4
CDR3: CASSDQGRLGNYGYTF
DNA: TGTGCCAGCAGCGACCAGGGACGGCTGGGCAACTATGGCTACACCTTC